These 23 T cell receptor beta chains were sequenced from one sample in a study of CD8 T cells in ankylosing spondylitis. Study findings and constraints: A motif in TCR beta, a set of 8 or 9 highly homologous variants, appeared characteristic of ankylosing spondylitis blood.

No cognate antigen is known for these TCRs. MiXCR, applied by TCRdb to the 5' RACE reads, yields one record per CDR3 protein. The sample holds approximately 500,000 distinct CDR3 sequences, 12% seen once. Sequenced input: blood, either unsorted or a sorted T cell fraction (not recorded which). These receptors were collected from a male donor with ankylosing spondylitis.

This clonotype was detected a few times. CDR3 in amino acids: CASRESKDSGHYNEQFF. DNA for the CDR3: TGTGCCAGCAGGGAAAGTAAGGACTCTGGCCACTACAATGAGCAGTTCTTC. The chain is built from TRBV2 and TRBJ2-1, with a tentative D call TRBD2 (5 bases). This CDR3 contains 17 residues. Trimming took off 6 bases at V and 3 bases at J, with 21 bases between the two ends. Germline assignment: CDR1 SNHLY and CDR2 FYNNEI.

The rearrangement uses TRBV5-5 and TRBJ2-3, with D perhaps given as TRBD1 or TRBD2 (5 bases each). Trimming removed 4 bases from V and 2 bases from J, with 14 bases in between. Germline V gene sequence: CDR1 SGHKS, CDR2 YYEKEE (reference sequence). The CDR3 has 15 residues. CDR3 in amino acids: CASSPGPEVTDTQYF. CDR3 in DNA: TGTGCCAGCAGCCCGGGACCGGAGGTCACAGATACGCAGTATTTT. Full variable domain (outside the CDR3, taken from reference TRBV5-5 and TRBJ2-3): DAGVTQSPTHLIKTRGQQVTLRCSPISGHKSVSWYQQVLGQGPQFIFQYYEKEERGRGNFPDRFSARQFPNYSSELNVNALLLGDSALYLCASSPGPEVTDTQYFGPGTRLTVL.

The V and J genes are TRBV6-1 and TRBJ2-7; D possibly matches TRBD1 or TRBD2 (5 bases each). CDR1 is MNHNS and CDR2 is SASEGT in the germline V gene. V was trimmed by 5 bases and J by 2 bases, leaving 13 bases between them. The CDR3 is 14 amino acids. The CDR3 loop is CASSPQPGPYEQYV. DNA for the CDR3: TGTGCCAGCAGTCCCCAGCCGGGGCCCTACGAGCAGTACGTC.

This clonotype has only a few counts. The rearrangement links TRBV6-1 to TRBJ1-2; D gene unclear. The CDR3 is 15 amino acids. Germline V gene data show CDR1 as MNHNS and CDR2 as SASEGT. V lost 6 bases and J lost 4, with 18 bases in between. CDR3 protein: CASSPRSRRPYGYTF. CDR3 bases: TGTGCCAGCAGCCCGAGAAGCAGGAGACCCTATGGCTACACCTTC.

The chain has TRBV12-3 or TRBV12-4 and TRBJ2-1, with a weak D call TRBD1 (6 bases). This CDR3 contains 16 residues. The ends were cut back, 6 bases at V and 4 bases at J, with 19 bases in the middle. The CDR3 nucleotides are TGTGCCAGCAGCCCGACGCAGGGGCCGGGGTACAATGAGCAGTTCTTC. Protein sequence: CASSPTQGPGYNEQFF.

The chain recombines TRBV12-3 or TRBV12-4 with TRBJ2-1, with D maybe TRBD2 (6 bases). The CDR3 sequence is 15 residues long. V dropped 5 bases and J dropped 1 base, with 12 bases sitting between them. Here the CDR3 DNA reads TGTGCCAGCAGTACGGGAGCCTATTCCTACAATGAGCAGTTCTTC. It codes for CASSTGAYSYNEQFF.

This clonotype was detected many times. V is TRBV12-3 or TRBV12-4 and J is TRBJ1-5; TRBD1 matches at 7 bases. This CDR3 spans 16 amino acids. V gave up 6 bases and J gave up 4 bases; unmatched junction bases: 12. The CDR3 DNA is TGTGCCAGCAGCACCCCCTCCGGGACAGTTAATCAGCCCCAGCATTTT. Translating it yields CASSTPSGTVNQPQHF.

The chain joins TRBV12-3 or TRBV12-4 to TRBJ2-1; no clear D gene. CDR3 length: 12 residues. With 5 bases removed from V and 7 bases from J, the gap between germline ends came to 9 bases. CDR3 in DNA: TGTGCCAGCAGTATGGAGAGGAATGAGCAGTTCTTC. Protein: CASSMERNEQFF.

This clonotype was observed at least ten times. This chain links TRBV5-1 with TRBJ2-7; 9 positions match TRBD1. The CDR3 totals 16 residues. Germline CDR1 is SGHRS and CDR2 is YFSETQ. The V and J ends lost 3 bases and 5 bases, in that order; junction bases with no gene match: 12. The DNA of the CDR3 is TGCGCCAGCAGCTACATTTGGGACAGGGACACAAACGAGCAGTACTTC. As protein: CASSYIWDRDTNEQYF.

The chain uses TRBV7-9 and TRBJ2-3; 8 bases are a match to TRBD1. CDR1 is SEHNR, CDR2 FQNEAQ, per germline (reference sequence). This CDR3 comprises 14 residues. The ends lost 6 bases at V and 1 base at J; junction bases unmatched: 3. CDR3 residues: CASRGQGGTDTQYF. The CDR3, as DNA: TGTGCCAGCAGAGGACAGGGAGGCACAGATACGCAGTATTTT.

The rearrangement uses TRBV7-9 and TRBJ2-7, with D unresolved. Per the germline V gene, CDR1 is SEHNR and CDR2 is FQNEAQ (reference sequence). CDR3 length: 12 residues. V was pared by 8 bases and J by 0 bases, with 8 bases between. In nucleotides, the CDR3 is TGTGCCAGCGGTCCAGGCTCCTACGAGCAGTACGTC. It translates to CASGPGSYEQYV.

The CDR3 reads CASQAGFSYEQYF. The CDR3 coding sequence is TGCGCCAGCCAGGCGGGGTTCTCCTACGAGCAGTACTTC. The gene calls are TRBV10-1 and TRBJ2-7, with a weak D call TRBD2 (6 bases). CDR1 is WNHNN, CDR2 SYGVQD, per germline (reference sequence). The CDR3 length is 13 residues. With 8 bases removed from V and 0 bases from J, the gap between germline ends came to 11 bases.

The sample holds a few counts of this clonotype. The chain uses TRBV5-1 and TRBJ2-5; D tentatively fits TRBD1 or TRBD2 (5 bases each). Trimming took 0 bases from V and 5 from J, leaving 14 bases between them. This CDR3 comprises 15 residues. Germline V gives CDR1 SGHRS, CDR2 YFSETQ. In DNA form, the CDR3 reads TGCGCCAGCAGCTTGGCCGGGACGGCTAGGGAGACCCAGTACTTC. This codes for CASSLAGTARETQYF.

Only a few counts were recorded for this clonotype. The V and J genes are TRBV4-1 and TRBJ2-3; tentative D call: TRBD2 (6 bases). The CDR3 runs to 15 residues. Germline CDR1 and CDR2: MGHRA and YSYEKL. Trimming cost V 8 bases and J 8 bases, with 23 bases left between them. In nucleotides, the CDR3 is TGCGCCAGCCGAAATCCTAGCGAAACACAGCTTACGCAGTATTTT. This gives the protein CASRNPSETQLTQYF.

This clonotype has only a few counts. The CDR3 loop is CSASRTGGNQPQHF. The CDR3 nucleotides read TGCAGTGCTAGTAGGACCGGGGGCAATCAGCCCCAGCATTTT. The chain links TRBV20-1 to TRBJ1-5, with D uncertain. The V gene's germline CDR1 is DFQATT and CDR2 SNEGSKA (reference sequence). The CDR3 totals 14 residues. V lost 3 bases and J lost 2, with 11 bases in between.

This clonotype turned up a few times. The J gene is TRBJ2-1, the V gene TRBV29-1; 7 bases are a match to TRBD2. Germline V CDR1 and CDR2: SQVTM, ANQGSEA. The CDR3 totals 13 residues. V was clipped by 4 bases and J by 3 bases; unmatched bases: 3. The CDR3 DNA reads TGCAGCGTTGTGGGACTACGCTACAATGAGCAGTTCTTC. The encoded protein is CSVVGLRYNEQFF.

This clonotype was counted a few times. The chain couples TRBV20-1 to TRBJ1-1; 7 bases are a match to TRBD1. This CDR3 spans 14 amino acids. The V and J ends lost 4 bases and 4 bases, in that order; junction bases with no gene match: 9. Germline V CDR1 and CDR2: DFQATT, SNEGSKA (reference sequence). CDR3 loop: CSATTGLGVTEAFF. DNA for the CDR3: TGCAGTGCTACGACAGGGTTGGGGGTCACTGAAGCTTTCTTT.

This clonotype was recorded at least ten times. The chain joins TRBV10-2 to TRBJ1-1, with D perhaps matching TRBD1 (5 bases). V was shortened by 10 bases and J by 5 bases, with 17 bases between the two germline ends. The germline V gene has CDR1 WSHSY and CDR2 SAAADI. The CDR3 sequence is 13 residues long. CDR3 region: CATNIGGVTEAFF. The CDR3 DNA reads as TGCGCCACCAATATCGGGGGGGTGACTGAAGCTTTCTTT.

This clonotype was recorded a few times. J is TRBJ2-2 and V is TRBV5-4, with no clear D. The CDR3 is 16 amino acids. Trimming cost V 5 bases and J 4 bases, with 18 bases left between them. CDR1 SGHNT and CDR2 YYREEE come from the germline V gene (reference sequence). This chain's CDR3 is CASSLTIVRITGELFF. CDR3 DNA: TGTGCCAGCAGTTTAACAATCGTCCGGATCACCGGGGAGCTGTTTTTT.

This clonotype was counted between two and nine times. The gene calls are TRBV6-4 and TRBJ2-1; 8 bases map to TRBD2. Germline V gene data show CDR1 as MRHNA and CDR2 as SNTAGT. The CDR3 has 16 residues. After removal of 0 bases from V and 3 bases from J, the junction contained 4 bases not matched to a gene. CDR3 coding DNA: TGTGCCAGCAGTGACTCCGGGGGGGCGCGCTACAATGAGCAGTTCTTC. This sequence encodes CASSDSGGARYNEQFF.

The V gene is TRBV20-1, the J gene TRBJ1-1; D gene uncertain. The CDR3 consists of 10 residues. Between the trimmed V and J ends, which lost 8 bases and 6 bases, there was a span of 10 bases. Germline-derived CDR1 and CDR2 are DFQATT and SNEGSKA (reference sequence). For the CDR3, the DNA is TGCAGTCCGAGAGGTTCTGAAGCTTTCTTT. It is translated as CSPRGSEAFF.

V usage is TRBV12-3 or TRBV12-4 and J usage is TRBJ2-1; TRBD2 matches 11 bases. Trimming cost V 6 bases and J 9 bases; bases outside gene matches: 13. This CDR3 has 16 residues. This CDR3 reads CASSLTSGSPLGEQFF. The CDR3, as DNA: TGTGCCAGCAGCCTTACTAGCGGGAGTCCCCTCGGTGAGCAGTTCTTC.

The gene calls are TRBV29-1 and TRBJ2-3; D unresolved. Germline lookup yields CDR1 SQVTM and CDR2 ANQGSEA. The CDR3 loop spans 15 amino acids. V gave up 4 bases and J gave up 2 bases, with 16 bases separating them. This CDR3 reads CSVVGSTPTTDTQYF. In DNA, the CDR3 is TGCAGCGTTGTAGGCTCAACGCCAACCACAGATACGCAGTATTTT.